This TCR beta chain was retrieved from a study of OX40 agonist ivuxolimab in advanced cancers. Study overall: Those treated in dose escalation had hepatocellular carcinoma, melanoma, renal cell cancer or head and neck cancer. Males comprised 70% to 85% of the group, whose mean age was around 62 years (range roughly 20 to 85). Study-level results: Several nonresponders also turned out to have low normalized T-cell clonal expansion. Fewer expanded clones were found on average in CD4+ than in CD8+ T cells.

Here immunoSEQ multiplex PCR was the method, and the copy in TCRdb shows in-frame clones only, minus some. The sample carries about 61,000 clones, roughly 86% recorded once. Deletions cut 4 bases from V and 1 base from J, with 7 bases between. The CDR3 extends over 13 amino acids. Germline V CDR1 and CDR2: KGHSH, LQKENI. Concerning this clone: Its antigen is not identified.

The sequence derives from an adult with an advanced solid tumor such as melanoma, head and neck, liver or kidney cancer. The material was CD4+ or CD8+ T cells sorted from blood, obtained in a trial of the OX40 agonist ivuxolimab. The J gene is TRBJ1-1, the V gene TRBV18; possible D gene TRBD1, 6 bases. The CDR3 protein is CASSRGQNTEAFF. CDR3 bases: TGTGCCAGCTCACGGGGGCAGAACACTGAAGCTTTCTTT.